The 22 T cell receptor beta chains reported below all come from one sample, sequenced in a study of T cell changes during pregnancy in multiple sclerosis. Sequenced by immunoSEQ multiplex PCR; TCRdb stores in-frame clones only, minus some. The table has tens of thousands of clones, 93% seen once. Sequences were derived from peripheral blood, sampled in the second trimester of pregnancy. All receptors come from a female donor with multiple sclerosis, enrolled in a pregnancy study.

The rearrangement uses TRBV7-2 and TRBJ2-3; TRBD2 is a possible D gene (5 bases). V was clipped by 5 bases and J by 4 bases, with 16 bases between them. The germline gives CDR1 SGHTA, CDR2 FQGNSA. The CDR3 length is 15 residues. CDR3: CASSPKRRGADTQYF. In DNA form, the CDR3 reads TGTGCCAGCAGCCCTAAGCGGAGAGGTGCAGATACGCAGTATTTT.

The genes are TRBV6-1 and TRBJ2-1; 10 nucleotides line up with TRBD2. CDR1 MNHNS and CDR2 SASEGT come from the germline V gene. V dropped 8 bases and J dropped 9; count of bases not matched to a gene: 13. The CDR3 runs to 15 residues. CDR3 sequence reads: CASGLAGVMWGEQFF. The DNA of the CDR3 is TGTGCCAGCGGGCTAGCGGGAGTAATGTGGGGTGAGCAGTTCTTC.

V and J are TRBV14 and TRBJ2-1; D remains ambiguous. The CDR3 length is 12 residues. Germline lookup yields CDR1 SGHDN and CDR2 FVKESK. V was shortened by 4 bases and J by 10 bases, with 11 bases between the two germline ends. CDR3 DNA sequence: TGTGCCAGCAGCCTGAAAGCTGAGGAGCAGTTCTTC. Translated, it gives CASSLKAEEQFF.

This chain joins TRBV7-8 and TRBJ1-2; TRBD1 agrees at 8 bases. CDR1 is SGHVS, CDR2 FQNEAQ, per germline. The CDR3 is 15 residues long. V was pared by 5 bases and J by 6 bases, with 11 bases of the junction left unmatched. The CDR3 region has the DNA TGTGCCAGCAGCCCCCGGACAGGGAAGTTGCATGGCTACACCTTC. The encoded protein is CASSPRTGKLHGYTF.

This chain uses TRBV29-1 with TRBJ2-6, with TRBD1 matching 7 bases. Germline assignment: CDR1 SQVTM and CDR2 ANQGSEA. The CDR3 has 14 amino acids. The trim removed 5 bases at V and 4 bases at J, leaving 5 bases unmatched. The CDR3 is CSVTTGAGANVLTF. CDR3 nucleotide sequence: TGCAGCGTTACCACAGGGGCGGGGGCCAACGTCCTGACTTTC.

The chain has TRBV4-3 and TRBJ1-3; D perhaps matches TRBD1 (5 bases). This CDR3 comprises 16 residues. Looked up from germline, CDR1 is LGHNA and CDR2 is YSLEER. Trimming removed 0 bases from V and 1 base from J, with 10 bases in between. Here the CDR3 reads CASSQDGRDSGNTIYF. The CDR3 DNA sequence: TGCGCCAGCAGCCAAGACGGCAGGGATTCTGGAAACACCATATATTTT.

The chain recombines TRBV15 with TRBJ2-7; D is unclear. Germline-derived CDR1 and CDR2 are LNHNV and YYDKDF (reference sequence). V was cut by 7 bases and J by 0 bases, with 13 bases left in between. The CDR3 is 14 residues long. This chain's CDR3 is CATKDAASSYEQYF. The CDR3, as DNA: TGTGCCACCAAGGATGCGGCTAGCTCCTACGAGCAGTACTTC.

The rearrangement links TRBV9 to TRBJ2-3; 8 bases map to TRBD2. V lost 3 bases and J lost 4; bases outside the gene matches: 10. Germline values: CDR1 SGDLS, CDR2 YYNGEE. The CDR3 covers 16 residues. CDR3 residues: CASSAEVRREADTQYF. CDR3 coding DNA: TGTGCCAGCAGCGCCGAGGTTCGGCGGGAGGCAGATACGCAGTATTTT. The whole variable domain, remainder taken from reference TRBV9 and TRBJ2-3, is DSGVTQTPKHLITATGQRVTLRCSPRSGDLSVYWYQQSLDQGLQFLIQYYNGEERAKGNILERFSAQQFPDLHSELNLSSLELGDSALYFCASSAEVRREADTQYFGPGTRLTVL.

The CDR3 spells CSVGTSQETQYF. The CDR3 nucleotides are TGCAGCGTTGGGACTAGCCAAGAGACCCAGTACTTC. The V and J genes are TRBV29-1 and TRBJ2-5; 7 nucleotides line up with TRBD2. CDR3 size: 12 residues. Germline trimming cut 4 bases from V and 1 base from J; bases unmatched to any gene: 0. The germline V gene encodes CDR1 SQVTM and CDR2 ANQGSEA.

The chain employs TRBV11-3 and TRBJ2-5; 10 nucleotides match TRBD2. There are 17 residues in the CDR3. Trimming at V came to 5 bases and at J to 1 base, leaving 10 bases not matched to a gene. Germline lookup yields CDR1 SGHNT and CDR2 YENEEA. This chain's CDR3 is CASSPFGLAGVQETQYF. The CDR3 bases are TGTGCCAGCAGCCCGTTTGGGCTAGCGGGAGTCCAAGAGACCCAGTACTTC.

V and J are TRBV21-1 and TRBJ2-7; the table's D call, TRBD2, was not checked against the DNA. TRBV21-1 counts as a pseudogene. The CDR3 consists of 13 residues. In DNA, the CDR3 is TGTGCCAGCAGCAAAGTAGATTTCTACGAGCAGTACTTC. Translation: CASSKVDFYEQYF.

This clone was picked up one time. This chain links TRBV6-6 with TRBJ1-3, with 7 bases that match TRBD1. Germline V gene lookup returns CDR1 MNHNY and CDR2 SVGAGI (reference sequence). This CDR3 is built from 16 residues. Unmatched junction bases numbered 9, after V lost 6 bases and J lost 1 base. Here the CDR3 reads CASSFSKTGSGNTIYF. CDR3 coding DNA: TGTGCCAGCAGCTTTTCTAAGACAGGGTCTGGAAACACCATATATTTT.

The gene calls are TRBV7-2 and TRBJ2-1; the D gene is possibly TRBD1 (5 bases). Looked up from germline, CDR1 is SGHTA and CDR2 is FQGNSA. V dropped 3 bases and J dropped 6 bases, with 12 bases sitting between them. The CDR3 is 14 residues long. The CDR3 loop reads CASSFYRPPNEQFF. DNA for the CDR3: TGTGCCAGCAGCTTTTACAGGCCCCCCAATGAGCAGTTCTTC. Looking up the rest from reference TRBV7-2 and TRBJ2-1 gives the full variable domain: GAGVSQSPSNKVTEKGKDVELRCDPISGHTALYWYRQSLGQGLEFLIYFQGNSAPDKSGLPSDRFSAERTGGSVSTLTIQRTQQEDSAVYLCASSFYRPPNEQFFGPGTRLTVL.

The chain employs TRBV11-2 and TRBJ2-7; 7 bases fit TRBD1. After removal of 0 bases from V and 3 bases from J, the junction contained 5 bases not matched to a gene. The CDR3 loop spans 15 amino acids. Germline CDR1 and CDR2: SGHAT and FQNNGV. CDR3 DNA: TGTGCCAGCAGCTTAGAACAGGGGCCGGTCTACGAGCAGTACTTC. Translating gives CASSLEQGPVYEQYF.

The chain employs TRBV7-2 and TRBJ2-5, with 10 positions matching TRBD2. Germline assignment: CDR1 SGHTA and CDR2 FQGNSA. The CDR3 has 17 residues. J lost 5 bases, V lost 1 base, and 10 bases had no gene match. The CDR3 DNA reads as TGTGCCAGCAGCTTAGTTGGTACTAGCGGGATTAGGGAGACCCAGTACTTC. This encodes CASSLVGTSGIRETQYF.

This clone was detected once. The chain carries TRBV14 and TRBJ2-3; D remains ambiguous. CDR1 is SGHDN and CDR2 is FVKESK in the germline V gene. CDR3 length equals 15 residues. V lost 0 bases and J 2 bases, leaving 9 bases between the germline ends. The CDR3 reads CASSQEVHYTDTQYF. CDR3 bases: TGTGCCAGCAGCCAAGAGGTCCACTACACAGATACGCAGTATTTT.

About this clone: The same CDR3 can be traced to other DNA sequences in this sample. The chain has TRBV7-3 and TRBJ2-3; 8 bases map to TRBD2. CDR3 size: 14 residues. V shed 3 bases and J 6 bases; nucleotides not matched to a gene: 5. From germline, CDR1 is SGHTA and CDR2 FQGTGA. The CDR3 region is CASSLTGGPDTQYF. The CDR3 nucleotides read TGTGCCAGCAGCTTGACGGGAGGGCCGGATACGCAGTATTTT.

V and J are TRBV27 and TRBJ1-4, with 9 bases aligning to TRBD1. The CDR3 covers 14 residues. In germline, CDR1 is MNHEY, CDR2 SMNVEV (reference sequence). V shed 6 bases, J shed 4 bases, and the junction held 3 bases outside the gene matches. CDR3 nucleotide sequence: TGTGCCAGCAGGAGGACAGGGGATAATGAAAAACTGTTTTTT. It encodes CASRRTGDNEKLFF.

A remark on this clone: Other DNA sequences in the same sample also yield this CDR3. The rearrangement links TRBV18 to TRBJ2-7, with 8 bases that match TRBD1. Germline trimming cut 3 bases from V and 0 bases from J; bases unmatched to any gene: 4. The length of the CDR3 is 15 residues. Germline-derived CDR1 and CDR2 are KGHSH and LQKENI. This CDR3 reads CASSPGQGSSYEQYF. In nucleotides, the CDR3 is TGTGCCAGCTCACCTGGACAGGGATCCTCCTACGAGCAGTACTTC.

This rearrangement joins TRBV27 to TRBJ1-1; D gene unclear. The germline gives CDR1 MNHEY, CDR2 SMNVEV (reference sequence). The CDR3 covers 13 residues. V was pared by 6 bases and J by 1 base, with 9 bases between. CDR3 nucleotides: TGTGCCAGCAGCCCAGGCGCGAACACTGAAGCTTTCTTT. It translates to CASSPGANTEAFF.

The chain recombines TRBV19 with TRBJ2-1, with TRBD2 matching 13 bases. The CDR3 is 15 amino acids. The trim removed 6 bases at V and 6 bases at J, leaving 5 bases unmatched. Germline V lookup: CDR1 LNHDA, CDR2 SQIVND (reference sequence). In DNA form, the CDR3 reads TGTGCCAGTAGAAGACTAGCGGGAGGTGGCAATGAGCAGTTCTTC. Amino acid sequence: CASRRLAGGGNEQFF.

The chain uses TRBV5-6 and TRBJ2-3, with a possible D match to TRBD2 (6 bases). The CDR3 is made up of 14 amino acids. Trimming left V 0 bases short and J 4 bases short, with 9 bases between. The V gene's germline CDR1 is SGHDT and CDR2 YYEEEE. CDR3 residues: CASSLAPGADTQYF. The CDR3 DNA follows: TGTGCCAGCAGCTTGGCTCCGGGGGCAGATACGCAGTATTTT. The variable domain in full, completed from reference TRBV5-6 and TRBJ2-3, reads DAGVTQSPTHLIKTRGQQVTLRCSPKSGHDTVSWYQQALGQGPQFIFQYYEEEERQRGNFPDRFSGHQFPNYSSELNVNALLLGDSALYLCASSLAPGADTQYFGPGTRLTVL.